This T cell receptor (beta chain) stems from a study of Ad26.COV2.S vaccination and SARS-CoV-2 variants. This table comes from immunoSEQ multiplex PCR, and its TCRdb copy is limited to in-frame clones, with some not included. Of about 400,000 clones listed, about four fifths are singletons. Losses at the gene ends were 6 bases for V and 2 bases for J; bases not matched to a gene: 8. CDR1 is MNHEY and CDR2 is SMNVEV in the germline V gene (reference sequence). The CDR3 is 15 residues long. This sample's treatment: some 20 received Ad26.COV2.S at low or high dose, single or two shots; about 5 received placebo; per-sample allocation not given. Sampling was performed 63 days after the first vaccine or placebo injection.

The source of this sequence is a person aged 18-60 years who received the Ad26.COV2.S COVID-19 vaccine or a placebo. The chain links TRBV27 to TRBJ2-5, with 8 nucleotides matching TRBD1. The sequencing used peripheral blood, collected in a trial of Ad26.COV2.S vaccine versus placebo. CDR3 amino acids: CASSSGTGAQETQYF. Written as DNA, the CDR3 is TGTGCCAGCAGCTCTGGGACAGGAGCACAAGAGACCCAGTACTTC.